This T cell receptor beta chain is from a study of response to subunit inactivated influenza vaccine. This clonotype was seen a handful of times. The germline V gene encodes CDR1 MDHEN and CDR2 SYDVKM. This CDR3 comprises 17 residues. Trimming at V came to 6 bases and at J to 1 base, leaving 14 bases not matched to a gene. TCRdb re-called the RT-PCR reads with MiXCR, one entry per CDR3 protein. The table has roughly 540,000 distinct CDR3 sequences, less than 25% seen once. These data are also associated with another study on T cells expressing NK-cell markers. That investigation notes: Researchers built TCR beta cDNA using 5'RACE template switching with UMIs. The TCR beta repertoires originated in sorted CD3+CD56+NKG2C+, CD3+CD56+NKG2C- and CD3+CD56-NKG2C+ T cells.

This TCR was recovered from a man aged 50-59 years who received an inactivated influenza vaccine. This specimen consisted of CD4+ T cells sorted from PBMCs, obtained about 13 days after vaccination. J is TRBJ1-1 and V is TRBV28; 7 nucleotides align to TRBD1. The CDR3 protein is CASRLRGRGKSNTEAFF. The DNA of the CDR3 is TGTGCCAGCAGACTTAGGGGGCGAGGGAAGTCGAACACTGAAGCTTTCTTT.